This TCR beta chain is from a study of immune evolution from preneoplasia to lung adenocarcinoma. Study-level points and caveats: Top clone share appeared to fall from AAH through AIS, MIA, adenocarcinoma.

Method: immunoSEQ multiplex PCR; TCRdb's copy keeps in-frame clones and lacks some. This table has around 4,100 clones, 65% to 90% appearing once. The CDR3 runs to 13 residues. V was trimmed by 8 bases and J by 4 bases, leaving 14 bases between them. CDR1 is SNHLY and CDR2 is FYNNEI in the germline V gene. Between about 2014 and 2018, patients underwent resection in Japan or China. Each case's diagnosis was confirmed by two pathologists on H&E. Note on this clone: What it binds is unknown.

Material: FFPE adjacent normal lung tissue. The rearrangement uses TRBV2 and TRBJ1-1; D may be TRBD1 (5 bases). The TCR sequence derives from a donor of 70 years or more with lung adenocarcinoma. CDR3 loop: CASVVWQGTEAFF. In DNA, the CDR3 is TGTGCCAGCGTCGTTTGGCAGGGCACTGAAGCTTTCTTT.